What follows are 16 T cell receptor beta chains derived from one specimen sequenced in a study of cytomegalovirus exposure and HLA in healthy donors. With 60 Vbeta and 13 Jbeta primers, the PCR was carried out. TCRdb keeps only in-frame clones here, not all; method: immunoSEQ multiplex PCR. The table lists 150,000 to 200,000 clones, 70% to 90% of them singletons. The source material was PBMCs. Receptor source: a woman aged 50 to 60 in good health and CMV-seronegative.

This clone was detected only a few times. The chain links TRBV29-1 to TRBJ1-1; the D is unclear. V lost 6 bases, J lost 4 bases, and 15 bases lay in between. Germline V gene sequence: CDR1 SQVTM, CDR2 ANQGSEA. CDR3 length: 13 residues. The CDR3 sequence is CSVMSSSGTEAFF. As DNA, the CDR3 is TGCAGCGTGATGTCATCGTCGGGCACTGAAGCTTTCTTT.

The CDR3 region is CSVTRDRGGNEQFF. For the CDR3, the DNA is TGCAGCGTAACTCGGGACAGGGGAGGGAATGAGCAGTTCTTC. The chain has TRBV29-1 and TRBJ2-1, with TRBD1 matching over 10 bases. This CDR3 has 14 residues. Losses at the gene ends were 6 bases for V and 7 bases for J; bases not matched to a gene: 9. Per the germline V gene, CDR1 is SQVTM and CDR2 is ANQGSEA.

J is TRBJ1-3 and V is TRBV6-6; D may be TRBD1 (6 bases). Germline CDR1 MNHNY, CDR2 SVGAGI (reference sequence). This CDR3 spans 16 amino acids. Trimming pared 6 bases from V and 1 base from J, leaving 16 bases between. DNA of the CDR3: TGTGCCAGCAGGCAGACAGGCGTAGGGTCTGGAAACACCATATATTTT. Translating gives CASRQTGVGSGNTIYF.

This clone was found a few times. This rearrangement joins TRBV10-2 to TRBJ2-1, with 9 bases lining up with TRBD1. V dropped 4 bases and J dropped 2; count of bases not matched to a gene: 6. The germline V gene encodes CDR1 WSHSY and CDR2 SAAADI. The CDR3 extends over 16 amino acids. CDR3 coding DNA: TGCGCCAGCAGTGCCAGGGACAGGGCTCCCTACAATGAGCAGTTCTTC. The encoded protein is CASSARDRAPYNEQFF.

The genes are TRBV28 and TRBJ2-1, with TRBD2 matching over 8 bases. Germline CDR1 and CDR2: MDHEN and SYDVKM. The CDR3 runs 16 residues. V was clipped by 4 bases and J by 7 bases; unmatched bases: 12. CDR3 protein: CASSYPYREGGNEQFF. The CDR3 bases are TGTGCCAGCAGTTACCCCTACCGGGAGGGGGGTAATGAGCAGTTCTTC.

J is TRBJ2-2 and V is TRBV14; D perhaps matches TRBD2 (6 bases). CDR1 and CDR2 (germline): SGHDN, FVKESK. Trimming took 3 bases from V and 9 from J, leaving 20 bases between them. This CDR3 has 16 residues. CDR3: CASSHAPRDSGRELFF. Here the CDR3 DNA reads TGTGCCAGCAGCCATGCCCCCCGGGACTCCGGGCGGGAGCTGTTTTTT.

The chain couples TRBV30 to TRBJ2-7, with D maybe TRBD1 (6 bases). The CDR3 has 13 amino acids. The V end was cut by 5 bases, the J end by 5 bases, with 16 bases between. Germline V CDR1 and CDR2: GTSNPN, SVGIG (reference sequence). The CDR3 reads CAWDQGKLNEQYF. In DNA, the CDR3 is TGTGCCTGGGATCAGGGGAAGTTGAACGAGCAGTACTTC.

The chain is built from TRBV6-1 and TRBJ1-5; weak D call: TRBD1 (6 bases). The V end was cut by 6 bases, the J end by 11 bases, with 11 bases between. The CDR3 sequence is 11 residues long. From germline, CDR1 is MNHNS and CDR2 SASEGT. The CDR3: CASSLQGSQHF. CDR3 nucleotides: TGTGCCAGCAGCCTACAGGGCTCCCAGCATTTT.

The chain uses TRBV5-1 and TRBJ2-7, with TRBD2 identical over 11 bases. This CDR3 has 15 amino acids. V was clipped by 2 bases and J by 0 bases; unmatched bases: 1. CDR1 and CDR2 (germline): SGHRS, YFSETQ. CDR3 bases: TGCGCCAGCAGCTTAACTAGCGGGAGCTCCTACGAGCAGTACTTC. Protein sequence: CASSLTSGSSYEQYF.

The chain carries TRBV15 and TRBJ2-7; D might be TRBD2 (5 bases). Germline V CDR1 and CDR2: LNHNV, YYDKDF (reference sequence). V was shortened by 1 base and J by 0 bases, with 13 bases between the two germline ends. This CDR3 is 16 amino acids long. The CDR3 spells CATSRGGSRGSYEQYF. The DNA for the CDR3 is TGTGCCACCAGCAGAGGAGGGAGCCGGGGCTCCTACGAGCAGTACTTC.

The chain has TRBV28 and TRBJ1-2; D is possibly TRBD1 (5 bases). Trimming cost V 6 bases and J 5 bases, with 10 bases left between them. Germline V lookup: CDR1 MDHEN, CDR2 SYDVKM. This CDR3 has 12 amino acids. In DNA, the CDR3 is TGTGCCAGCAGGCTTGACAGATATGGCTACACCTTC. It translates to CASRLDRYGYTF.

In nucleotides, the CDR3 is TGTGCCAGCAGTTTATGGGATTACAGGGGATTGAGAAACACCATATATTTT. It specifies CASSLWDYRGLRNTIYF. The chain has TRBV28 and TRBJ1-3; 7 bases align to TRBD1. The CDR3 totals 17 residues. Trimming at V came to 0 bases and at J to 5 bases, leaving 10 bases not matched to a gene. Germline assignment: CDR1 MDHEN and CDR2 SYDVKM.

The gene calls are TRBV28 and TRBJ2-5; 10 nucleotides align to TRBD2. The end of the DNA fits TRBJ2-7 better, so the J call may be wrong. The CDR3 covers 18 residues. Germline CDR1 MDHEN, CDR2 SYDVKM. DNA of the CDR3: TGTGCCAGCAGTTTGGGGGTGCAGGGACTAGCGAAGGGGGACGAGCAGTACTTC. Translation gives CASSLGVQGLAKGDEQYF.

The chain is built from TRBV5-6 and TRBJ2-3, with TRBD1 matching over 8 bases. V was clipped by 1 base and J by 2 bases; unmatched bases: 3. The CDR3 totals 15 residues. Germline CDR1 reads SGHDT; CDR2 reads YYEEEE. DNA of the CDR3: TGTGCCAGCAGCTTGTCACAGGGGGTCACAGATACGCAGTATTTT. Translation gives CASSLSQGVTDTQYF.

The chain couples TRBV18 to TRBJ1-5; possible D gene TRBD1, 6 bases. This CDR3 is built from 15 residues. The germline V and J ends were trimmed by 3 bases and 5 bases, with 14 bases remaining between them. The germline CDR1 and CDR2 sequences are KGHSH and LQKENI. The CDR3 reads CASSPLGGADQPQHF. The CDR3 DNA is TGTGCCAGCTCACCTCTGGGGGGGGCCGATCAGCCCCAGCATTTT. Full variable domain (rest looked up from reference TRBV18 and TRBJ1-5): NAGVMQNPRHLVRRRGQEARLRCSPMKGHSHVYWYRQLPEEGLKFMVYLQKENIIDESGMPKERFSAEFPKEGPSILRIQQVVRGDSAAYFCASSPLGGADQPQHFGDGTRLSIL.

This chain joins TRBV11-3 and TRBJ1-2, with D perhaps matching TRBD1 (5 bases). This CDR3 is 13 amino acids long. Germline V lookup: CDR1 SGHNT, CDR2 YENEEA. Trimming pared 3 bases from V and 4 bases from J, leaving 9 bases between. The CDR3 reads CASSFGGGYGYTF. CDR3 sequence (DNA): TGTGCCAGCAGCTTTGGGGGGGGCTATGGCTACACCTTC.